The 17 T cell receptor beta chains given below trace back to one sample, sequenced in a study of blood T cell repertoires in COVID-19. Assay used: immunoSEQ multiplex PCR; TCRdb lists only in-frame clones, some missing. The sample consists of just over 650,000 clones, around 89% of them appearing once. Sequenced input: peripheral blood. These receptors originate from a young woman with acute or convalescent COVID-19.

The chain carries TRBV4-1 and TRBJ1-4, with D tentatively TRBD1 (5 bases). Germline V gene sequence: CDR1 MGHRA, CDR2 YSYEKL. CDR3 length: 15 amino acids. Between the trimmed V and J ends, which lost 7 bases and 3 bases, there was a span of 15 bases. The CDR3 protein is CASTLGGSPNEKLFF. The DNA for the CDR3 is TGCGCCAGCACCCTTGGGGGGTCCCCTAATGAAAAACTGTTTTTT.

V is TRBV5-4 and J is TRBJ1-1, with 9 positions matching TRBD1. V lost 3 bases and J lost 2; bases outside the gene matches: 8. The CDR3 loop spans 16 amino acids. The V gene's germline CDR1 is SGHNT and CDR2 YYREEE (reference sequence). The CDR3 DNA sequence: TGTGCCAGCAGCTCCCAACAGGGGGCGGGAAACACTGAAGCTTTCTTT. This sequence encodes CASSSQQGAGNTEAFF.

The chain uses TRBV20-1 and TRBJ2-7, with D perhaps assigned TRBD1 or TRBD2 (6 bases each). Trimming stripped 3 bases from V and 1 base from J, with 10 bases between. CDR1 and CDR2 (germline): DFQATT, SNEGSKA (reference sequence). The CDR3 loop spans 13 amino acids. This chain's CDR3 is CSASGGRSYEQYF. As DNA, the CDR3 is TGCAGTGCTAGTGGGGGGCGGTCCTACGAGCAGTACTTC.

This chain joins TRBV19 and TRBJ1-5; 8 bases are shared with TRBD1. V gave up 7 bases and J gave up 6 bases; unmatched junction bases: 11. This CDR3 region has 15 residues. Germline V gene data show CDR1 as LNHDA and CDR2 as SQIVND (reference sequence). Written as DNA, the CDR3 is TGTGCCAGTACCCCAGGAGGACAGGGAAGTCAGCCCCAGCATTTT. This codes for CASTPGGQGSQPQHF. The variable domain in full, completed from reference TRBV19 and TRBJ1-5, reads DGGITQSPKYLFRKEGQNVTLSCEQNLNHDAMYWYRQDPGQGLRLIYYSQIVNDFQKGDIAEGYSVSREKKESFPLTVTSAQKNPTAFYLCASTPGGQGSQPQHFGDGTRLSIL.

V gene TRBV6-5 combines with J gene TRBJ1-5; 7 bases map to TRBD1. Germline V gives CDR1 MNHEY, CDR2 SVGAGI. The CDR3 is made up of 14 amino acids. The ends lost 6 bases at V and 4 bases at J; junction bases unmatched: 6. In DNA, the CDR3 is TGTGCCAGCAGGAAGGACAGGAGAAATCAGCCCCAGCATTTT. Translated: CASRKDRRNQPQHF.

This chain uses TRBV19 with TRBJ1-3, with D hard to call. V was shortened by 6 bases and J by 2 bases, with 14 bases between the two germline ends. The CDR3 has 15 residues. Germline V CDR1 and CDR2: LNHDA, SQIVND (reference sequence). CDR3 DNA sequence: TGTGCCAGTAGGGACTTGGGGATTGCTGGAAACACCATATATTTT. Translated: CASRDLGIAGNTIYF. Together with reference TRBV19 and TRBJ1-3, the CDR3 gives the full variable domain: DGGITQSPKYLFRKEGQNVTLSCEQNLNHDAMYWYRQDPGQGLRLIYYSQIVNDFQKGDIAEGYSVSREKKESFPLTVTSAQKNPTAFYLCASRDLGIAGNTIYFGEGSWLTVV.

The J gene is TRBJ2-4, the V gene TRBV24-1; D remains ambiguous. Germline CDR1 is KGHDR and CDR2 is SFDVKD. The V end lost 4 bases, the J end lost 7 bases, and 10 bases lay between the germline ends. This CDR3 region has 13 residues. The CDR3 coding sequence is TGTGCCACCAGTGAGTCAGGCTATAACATTCAGTACTTC. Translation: CATSESGYNIQYF.

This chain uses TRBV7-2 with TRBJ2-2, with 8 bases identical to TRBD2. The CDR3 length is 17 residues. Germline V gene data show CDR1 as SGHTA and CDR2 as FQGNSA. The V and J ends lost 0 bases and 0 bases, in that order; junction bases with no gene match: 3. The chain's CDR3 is CASSLAAGGANTGELFF. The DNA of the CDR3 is TGTGCCAGCAGCTTAGCGGCGGGGGGCGCGAACACCGGGGAGCTGTTTTTT. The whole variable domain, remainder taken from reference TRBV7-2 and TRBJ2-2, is GAGVSQSPSNKVTEKGKDVELRCDPISGHTALYWYRQSLGQGLEFLIYFQGNSAPDKSGLPSDRFSAERTGGSVSTLTIQRTQQEDSAVYLCASSLAAGGANTGELFFGEGSRLTVL.

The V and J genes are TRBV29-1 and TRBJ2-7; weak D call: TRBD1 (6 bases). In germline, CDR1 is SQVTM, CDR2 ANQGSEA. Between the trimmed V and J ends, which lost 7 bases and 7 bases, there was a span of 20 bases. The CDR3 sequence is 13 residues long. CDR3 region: CSADSAAQGEQYF. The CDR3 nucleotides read TGCAGCGCGGACAGTGCTGCTCAGGGTGAGCAGTACTTC.

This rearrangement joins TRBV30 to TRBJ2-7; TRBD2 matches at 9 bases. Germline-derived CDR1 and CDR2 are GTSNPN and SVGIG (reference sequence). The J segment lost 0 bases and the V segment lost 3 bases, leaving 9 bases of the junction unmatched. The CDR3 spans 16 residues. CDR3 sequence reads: CAWSRSGGQSSYEQYF. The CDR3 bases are TGTGCCTGGAGCCGTAGCGGGGGCCAAAGCTCCTACGAGCAGTACTTC.

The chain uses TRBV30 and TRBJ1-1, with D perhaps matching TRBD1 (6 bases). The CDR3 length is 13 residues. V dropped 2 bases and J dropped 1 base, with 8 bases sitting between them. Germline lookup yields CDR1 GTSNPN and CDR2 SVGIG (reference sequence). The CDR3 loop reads CAWSFRGNTEAFF. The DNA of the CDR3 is TGTGCCTGGAGTTTCAGGGGGAACACTGAAGCTTTCTTT.

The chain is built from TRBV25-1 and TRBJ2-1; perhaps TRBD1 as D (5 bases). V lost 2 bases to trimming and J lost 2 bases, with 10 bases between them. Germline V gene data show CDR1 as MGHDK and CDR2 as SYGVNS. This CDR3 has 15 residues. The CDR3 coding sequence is TGTGCCAGCAGTGAACAGGGTGCAGCCTACAATGAGCAGTTCTTC. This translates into CASSEQGAAYNEQFF. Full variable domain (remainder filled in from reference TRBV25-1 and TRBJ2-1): EADIYQTPRYLVIGTGKKITLECSQTMGHDKMYWYQQDPGMELHLIHYSYGVNSTEKGDLSSESTVSRIRTEHFPLTLESARPSHTSQYLCASSEQGAAYNEQFFGPGTRLTVL.

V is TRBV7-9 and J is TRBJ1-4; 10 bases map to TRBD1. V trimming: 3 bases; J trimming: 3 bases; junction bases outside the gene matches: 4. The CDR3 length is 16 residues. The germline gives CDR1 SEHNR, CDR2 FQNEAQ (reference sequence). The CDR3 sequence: CASSFAGTGANEKLFF. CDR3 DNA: TGTGCCAGCAGCTTCGCCGGGACAGGGGCTAATGAAAAACTGTTTTTT.

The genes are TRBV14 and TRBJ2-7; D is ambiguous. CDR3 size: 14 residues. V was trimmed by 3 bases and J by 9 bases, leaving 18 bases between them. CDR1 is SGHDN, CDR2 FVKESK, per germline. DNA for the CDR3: TGTGCCAGCAGCCAGGAGCTAATTCCTAACGGGCAGTACTTC. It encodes CASSQELIPNGQYF.

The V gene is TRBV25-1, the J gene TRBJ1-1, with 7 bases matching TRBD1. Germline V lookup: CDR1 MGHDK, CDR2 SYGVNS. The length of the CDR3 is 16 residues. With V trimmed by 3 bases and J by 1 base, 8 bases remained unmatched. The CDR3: CASSEAQTGTNTEAFF. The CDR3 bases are TGTGCCAGCAGTGAGGCCCAGACAGGGACGAACACTGAAGCTTTCTTT.

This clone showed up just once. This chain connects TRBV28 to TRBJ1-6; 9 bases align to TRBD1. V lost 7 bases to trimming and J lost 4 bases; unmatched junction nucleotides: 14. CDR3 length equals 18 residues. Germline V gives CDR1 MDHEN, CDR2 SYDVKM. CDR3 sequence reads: CASTLNRGPATYNSPLHF. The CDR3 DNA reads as TGTGCCAGCACCTTAAACAGGGGGCCCGCCACTTATAATTCACCCCTCCACTTT.

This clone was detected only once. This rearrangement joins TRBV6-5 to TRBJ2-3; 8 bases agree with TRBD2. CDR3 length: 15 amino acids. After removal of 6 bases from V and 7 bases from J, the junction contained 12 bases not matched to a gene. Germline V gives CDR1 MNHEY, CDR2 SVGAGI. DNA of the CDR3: TGTGCCAGCAGCCTCCGGGGGGGCCTGACAAATACGCAGTATTTT. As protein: CASSLRGGLTNTQYF.